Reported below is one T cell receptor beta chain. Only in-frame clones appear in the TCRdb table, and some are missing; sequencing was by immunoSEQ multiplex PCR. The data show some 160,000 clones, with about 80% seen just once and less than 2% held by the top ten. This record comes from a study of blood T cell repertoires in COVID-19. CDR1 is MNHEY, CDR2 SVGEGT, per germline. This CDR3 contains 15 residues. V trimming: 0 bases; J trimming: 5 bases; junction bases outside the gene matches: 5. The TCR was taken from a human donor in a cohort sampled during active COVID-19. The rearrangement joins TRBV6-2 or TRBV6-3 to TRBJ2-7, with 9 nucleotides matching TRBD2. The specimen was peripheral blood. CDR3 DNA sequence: TGTGCCAGCAGTTACTCGGCAGTAGCGGGGGACGAGCAGTACTTC. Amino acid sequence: CASSYSAVAGDEQYF.